Below are 8 T cell receptor beta chains sequenced from a single sample in a study of cytomegalovirus exposure and HLA in healthy donors. The PCR made use of 60 Vbeta and 13 Jbeta primers. Generated by immunoSEQ multiplex PCR, the TCRdb table keeps only in-frame clones and is missing some. The repertoire has 100,000 or so clones, roughly 88% of them found once; the top ten carry 1.2%. Sequenced sample: PBMCs. The origin of the receptors is a woman younger than 35 in good health and CMV-seronegative.

CDR3 amino acids: CATSRDPGNSGNTIYF. The CDR3 region has the DNA TGTGCCACCAGCAGAGATCCAGGAAACTCTGGAAACACCATATATTTT. The chain employs TRBV15 and TRBJ1-3; D is unclear. The CDR3 length is 16 residues. CDR1 and CDR2 from the germline V gene are LNHNV and YYDKDF (reference sequence). Trimming removed 0 bases from V and 0 bases from J, with 9 bases in between.

The chain employs TRBV6-1 and TRBJ1-5; 9 nucleotides match TRBD1. This CDR3 is 15 amino acids long. From germline, CDR1 is MNHNS and CDR2 SASEGT. V trimming: 5 bases; J trimming: 4 bases; junction bases outside the gene matches: 6. The CDR3 is CASSPRDRANQPQHF. The CDR3 DNA is TGTGCCAGCAGTCCGCGGGACAGGGCTAATCAGCCCCAGCATTTT.

The sample holds a few counts of this clone. This chain uses TRBV9 with TRBJ2-7, with 7 bases matching TRBD1. CDR1 SGDLS and CDR2 YYNGEE come from the germline V gene. After removal of 0 bases from V and 1 base from J, the junction contained 1 base not matched to a gene. The CDR3 sequence is 14 residues long. The CDR3 reads CASSVGGQSYEQYF. CDR3 DNA: TGTGCCAGCAGCGTAGGGGGACAGTCCTACGAGCAGTACTTC.

The rearrangement uses TRBV11-2 and TRBJ1-2, with 11 nucleotides matching TRBD1. This CDR3 has 18 residues. Losses at the gene ends were 5 bases for V and 6 bases for J; bases not matched to a gene: 17. Germline loops: CDR1 SGHAT, CDR2 FQNNGV. Written as DNA, the CDR3 is TGTGCCAGCAGCCCAGGACAGGGGGCGAATGTGTGGAGAGATGGCTACACCTTC. Translated, it gives CASSPGQGANVWRDGYTF.

This chain joins TRBV7-2 and TRBJ2-5; the match to TRBD2 covers 9 bases. The trim removed 3 bases at V and 9 bases at J, leaving 14 bases unmatched. CDR3 length: 16 amino acids. Germline loops: CDR1 SGHTA, CDR2 FQGNSA. In nucleotides, the CDR3 is TGTGCCAGCAGCTTTCAGGCGGGGGGGCCTAAGGAGGCCCAGTACTTC. As protein: CASSFQAGGPKEAQYF.

V usage is TRBV6-1 and J usage is TRBJ1-1, with TRBD1 matching 10 bases. CDR1 is MNHNS and CDR2 is SASEGT in the germline V gene. CDR3 size: 13 residues. Trimming removed 3 bases from V and 8 bases from J; junction bases left unmatched: 3. CDR3 bases: TGTGCCAGCAGTGAGGACAGGGGGAGAGAAGCTTTCTTT. As protein: CASSEDRGREAFF.

In the case of this clone: Additional DNA sequences in this sample encode the identical CDR3. The J gene is TRBJ2-3, the V gene TRBV6-4; 8 nucleotides match TRBD2. Looked up from germline, CDR1 is MRHNA and CDR2 is SNTAGT. J gave up 0 bases and V 4 bases, and 3 bases lay outside the gene matches. This CDR3 contains 15 residues. Here the CDR3 DNA reads TGTGCCAGCAGTGCTGTAGCGGGGAGCACAGATACGCAGTATTTT. Its translation is CASSAVAGSTDTQYF.

This clone was seen just once. The CDR3 nucleotides are TGTGCCAGCAGCTCTCTACTGAACACTGAAGCTTTCTTT. Translating it yields CASSSLLNTEAFF. The V call is TRBV13, the J call TRBJ1-1; D call uncertain. The length of the CDR3 is 13 residues. CDR1 and CDR2 (germline): PRHDT, FYEKMQ (reference sequence). V lost 4 bases and J lost 0, with 6 bases in between.